This T cell receptor (beta chain) was captured by sequencing in a study of T-cell memory formation after mild COVID-19 (dated by TCRdb to the early 2020s). Broadly, across the study: TCR sequence clusters from the two donors were largely donor specific. In two donors, T-cell clones that expanded and contracted after mild COVID-19 were followed by sequencing TCRalpha and TCRbeta repertoires longitudinally. The cohort was made up of two young adult volunteers, one female and one male, who were previously healthy.

There are many counts of this clonotype. The target of this receptor is not known. No per-base quality is available; no much larger clone lies one base away. Overall study results and their limits: Clones that contracted from day 15 to 85 showed balanced CD4/CD8 phenotypes, whereas a second wave of clones that expanded from day 15 to 37 leaned towards CD4+. Some responding clones were found in pre-infection memory, which suggests that pre-existing cross-reactive memory T cells took part in the SARS-CoV-2 response. Contracting CD4+ clones were located mainly in the CM and EM memory subsets, whereas CD8+ clones were found to be enriched in EMRA. The second-wave clones that peaked on day 37 were not confirmed to be SARS-CoV-2 specific. The study included only a couple of mild cases, and larger cohorts that include severe cases with pre-infection samples were judged to be necessary.

Ficoll-Paque density gradient centrifugation was used to isolate PBMCs. From its cysteine to its phenylalanine, the CDR3 spans 15 amino acids. The CDR3 DNA has 45 bases and is translated from base 1. Relative to germline, V is 0 bases shorter and J is 7 bases shorter, with 11 bases between their ends. In the germline V gene, CDR1 corresponds to SGHRS and CDR2 to YFSETQ. TCRdb records Illumina NovaSeq 6000 as the sequencer. Using 5'RACE with constant-segment primers, TCRalpha and TCRbeta cDNA libraries were constructed, with sample barcodes and unique molecular identifiers added in the process. Trizol reagent was used to extract RNA from every sample. Library amplification was performed in two PCR steps, and a second sample barcode and Illumina TruSeq adapters were introduced in the second step. Libraries were sequenced on an Illumina NovaSeq with 2 x 150 bp paired-end reads. On the study's bioinformatics: Reads were demultiplexed and collapsed into UMI-guided consensus sequences with migec v1.2.7. With mixcr v2.1.11, UMI consensuses were aligned to TRA and TRB V and J templates and assembled into clonotypes. Expanded or contracted clonotypes were those called significant by both edgeR and NoisET, with noise models trained on biological replicates. For edgeR calls, a false discovery rate-adjusted p below 0.01 and a log2 fold-change threshold of 1 were applied. As an exploratory analysis of dynamics, PCA with hierarchical clustering was applied to max-normalized trajectories of the 1000 most abundant clonotypes. The CD4 or CD8 phenotype of responding clones was assigned using the separately sequenced CD4+ and CD8+ repertoires. The raw public data were reprocessed by TCRdb itself: fastp quality trimming at Q25, MiXCR clonotype calling, in-frame beta chains only. Each entry is one CDR3 protein sequence, shown with its most common DNA and genes. The V and J calls and clone size are TCRdb's, not the authors'. This sample is represented by fewer than 350,000 distinct CDR3 sequences; approximately 16% of them were singletons. 20% to 25% of the sample comes from the top ten.

Sequencing was carried out using PBMCs or a T cell subset sorted from them (not recorded which). The source is a man aged 18 to 29 who had mild COVID-19 (a few samples of this study predate the infection). The sample titles of this study are shuffled in the database, so cell type and time point are left out; the donor was told from shared clones. The V and J segments used are TRBV5-1 and TRBJ1-6; TRBD1 might be the D gene, on 6 matching bases. The DNA sequence is as follows: TGCGCCAGCAGCTTGGGACCAGGGGAAAATTCACCCCTCCACTTT. This encodes CASSLGPGENSPLHF. With the portions outside the CDR3 filled from the reference TRBV5-1 and TRBJ1-6 genes, the complete variable region becomes KAGVTQTPRYLIKTRGQQVTLSCSPISGHRSVSWYQQTPGQGLQFLFEYFSETQRNKGNFPGRFSGRQFSNSRSEMNVSTLELGDSALYLCASSLGPGENSPLHFGNGTRLTVT.